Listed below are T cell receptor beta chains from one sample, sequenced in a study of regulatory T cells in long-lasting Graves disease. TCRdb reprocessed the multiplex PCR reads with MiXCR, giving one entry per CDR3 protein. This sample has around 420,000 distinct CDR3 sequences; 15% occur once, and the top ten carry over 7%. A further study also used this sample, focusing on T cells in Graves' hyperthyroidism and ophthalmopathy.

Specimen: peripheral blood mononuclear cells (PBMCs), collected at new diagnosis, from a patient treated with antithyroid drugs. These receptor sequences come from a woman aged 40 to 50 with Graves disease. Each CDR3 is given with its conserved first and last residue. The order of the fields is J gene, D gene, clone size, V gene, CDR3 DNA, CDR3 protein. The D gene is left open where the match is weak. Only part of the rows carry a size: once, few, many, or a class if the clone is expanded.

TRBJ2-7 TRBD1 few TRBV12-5 TGTGCTAGTGGTTTCTCAAGACAGGGGTCCTACGAGCAGTACTTC CASGFSRQGSYEQYF
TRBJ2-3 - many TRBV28 TGTGCCAGCCAGGATTCTAGCACAGATACGCAGTATTTT CASQDSSTDTQYF
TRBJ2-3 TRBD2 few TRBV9 TGTGCCAGCAGCGTGAATAGCGGGAGGGGAACAGATACGCAGTATTTT CASSVNSGRGTDTQYF
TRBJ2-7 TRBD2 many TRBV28 TGTGCCAGCAGTTTACGTGTAGAGCGGGAGGCCCCGAGGGACGAGCAGTACTTC CASSLRVEREAPRDEQYF
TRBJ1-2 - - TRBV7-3 TGTGCCAGCAGCTTAACGGTCAGCCCTTCGGGAGGCTACACCTTC CASSLTVSPSGGYTF
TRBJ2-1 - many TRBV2 TGTGCCAGCAGTGTCGGGATTAGCTCCTACAATGAGCAGTTCTTC CASSVGISSYNEQFF
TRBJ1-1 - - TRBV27 TGTGCCAGCAGCCGTGGGGCAGGGACGGGTGAAGCTTTCTTT CASSRGAGTGEAFF
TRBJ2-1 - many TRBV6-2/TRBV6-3 TGTGCCAGCAGTTACTCGGATACCTACAATGAGCAGTTCTTC CASSYSDTYNEQFF
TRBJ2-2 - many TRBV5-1 TGCGCCAGCAGCTGGGACGGAGGGACCGGGGAGCTGTTTTTT CASSWDGGTGELFF
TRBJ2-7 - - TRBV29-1 TGCAGCGTTGAACGGGACACTCCCTACGAGCAGTACTTC CSVERDTPYEQYF
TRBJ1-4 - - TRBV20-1 TGCAGTGCTAGAGATCCGGGTATTAATGAAAAACTGCTTTTT CSARDPGINEKLLF
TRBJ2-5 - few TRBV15 TGTGCCACCAGCCTCCAAGAGACCCAGTACTTC CATSLQETQYF
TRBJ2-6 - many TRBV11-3 TGTGCCAGCAGCTTAGGAGGAGACTCTGGGGCCAACGTCCTGACTTTC CASSLGGDSGANVLTF
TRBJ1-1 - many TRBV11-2 TGTGCCAGCAGCTTAGGGCCGGGGAACACTGAAGCTTTCTTT CASSLGPGNTEAFF
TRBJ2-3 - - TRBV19 TGTGCCAGTAGTATAGGGGGAGAAGGAGATACGCAGTATTTT CASSIGGEGDTQYF
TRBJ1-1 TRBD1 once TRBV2 TGTGCCAGCAGTGCCGGACAGGGGCACACTGAAGCTTTCTTT CASSAGQGHTEAFF
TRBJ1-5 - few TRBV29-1 TGCAGCGTGTCTGGACAGCGCAATCAGCCCCAGCATTTT CSVSGQRNQPQHF
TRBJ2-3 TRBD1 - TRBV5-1 TGCGCCAGCAAGAAACAGGGGGCCTCTACAGATACGCAGTATTTT CASKKQGASTDTQYF
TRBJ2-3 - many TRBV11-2 TGTGCCAGCAGCGCGGCACTAGCTCGGCCATTGGATACGCAGTATTTT CASSAALARPLDTQYF
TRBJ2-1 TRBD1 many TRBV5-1 TGCGCCAGCAGCCCGGCCCCGGGACAGGGGTACAATGAGCAGTTCTTC CASSPAPGQGYNEQFF
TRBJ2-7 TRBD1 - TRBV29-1 TGCAGCGTGATAGGGACAGCGAGCTCCTACGAGCAGTACTTC CSVIGTASSYEQYF
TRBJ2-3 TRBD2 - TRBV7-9 TGTGCCAGCAGCTACAGACTAGCGGTGTGGGGAGATACGCAGTATTTT CASSYRLAVWGDTQYF
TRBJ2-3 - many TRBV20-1 TGCAGTGCTGGATCGCATTATACAGATACGCAGTATTTT CSAGSHYTDTQYF
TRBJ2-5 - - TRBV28 TGTGCCAGCAGTTACCGGCGGTTGGGTCGGGGGGCTGTGGAGACCCAGTACTTC CASSYRRLGRGAVETQYF
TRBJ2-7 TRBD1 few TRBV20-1 TGCAGTGCTAAGGGACAGGGGGCAATCGAGCAGTACTTC CSAKGQGAIEQYF
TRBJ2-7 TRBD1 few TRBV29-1 TGCAGCGTTGAAGGGGACAGGGACTACGAGCAGTACTTC CSVEGDRDYEQYF
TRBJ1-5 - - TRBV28 TGTGCCAGCAGCAAAAGACTCCGGAGGCAGCCCCAGCATTTT CASSKRLRRQPQHF
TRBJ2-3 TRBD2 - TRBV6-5 TGTGCCAGCAGTTACCCCAAGGGACTAGCGGAGACGAGCACAGATACGCAGTATTTT CASSYPKGLAETSTDTQYF
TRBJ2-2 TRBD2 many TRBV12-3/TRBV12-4 TGTGCCAGCAGCAATAGCGGGAGGGCCGCCGGGGAGCTGTTTTTT CASSNSGRAAGELFF
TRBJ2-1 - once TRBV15 TGTGCCACCAGCAGAGATAAAGGATGGGGAGACTACAATGAGCAGTTCTTC CATSRDKGWGDYNEQFF
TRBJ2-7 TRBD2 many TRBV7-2 TGTGCCAGCAGCTTAGCTCGTAGCGGGAGTGACGAGCAGTACTTC CASSLARSGSDEQYF
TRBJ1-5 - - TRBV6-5 TGTGCCAGCAGTTGGACGGGTGGAAGCAATCAGCCCCAGCATTTT CASSWTGGSNQPQHF
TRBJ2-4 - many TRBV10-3 TGTGCCATCAGCGATCCCGGGACAGCCAAAAACATTCAGTACTTC CAISDPGTAKNIQYF
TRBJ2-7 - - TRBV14 TGTGCCAGCAGCCAACATGGAGATTACGAGCAGTACTTC CASSQHGDYEQYF
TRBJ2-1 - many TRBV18 TGTGCCAGCAGCCCAGGACGTAGCTCCTACAATGAGCAGTTCTTC CASSPGRSSYNEQFF
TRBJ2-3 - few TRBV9 TGTGCCAGCAGCGTAAGCCCCCTCCGGTCCAGCGGCTACACAGATACGCAGTATTTT CASSVSPLRSSGYTDTQYF
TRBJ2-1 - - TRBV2 TGTGCCGGAAAAAGCGGATACAATGAGCAGTTCTTC CAGKSGYNEQFF
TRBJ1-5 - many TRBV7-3 TGTGCCAGCAGCTTATGGGGTTTTAGCAATCAGCCCCAGCATTTT CASSLWGFSNQPQHF
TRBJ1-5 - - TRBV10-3 TGTGCCATCAGTGCCGAGGGGGGACGGCGGGGCAATCAGCCCCAGCATTTT CAISAEGGRRGNQPQHF
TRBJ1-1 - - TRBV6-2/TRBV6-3 TGTGCCAGCAGTTTTCAACCTACAGTGGGATACGGGGATAACACTGAAGCTTTCTTT CASSFQPTVGYGDNTEAFF
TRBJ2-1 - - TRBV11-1 TGTGCCAGCAGCCTCAGGGCCAGCTCCTACAATGAGCAGTTCTTC CASSLRASSYNEQFF
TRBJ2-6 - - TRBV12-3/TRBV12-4 TGTGCCAGCAGTTTCCGGTGGGCCAGGGGATTCTTCTCTGGGGCCAACGTCCTGACTTTC CASSFRWARGFFSGANVLTF
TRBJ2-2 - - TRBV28 TGTGCCAGCAGTTTATGGACCCGCGGCGCGGGGGAGCTGTTTTTT CASSLWTRGAGELFF
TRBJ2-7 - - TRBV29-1 TGCAGCGTACCCCTGGGGGGGCAAGAGCAGTACTTC CSVPLGGQEQYF
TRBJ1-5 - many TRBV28 TGTGCCAGCAGTGCCCACACTAATCAGCCCCAGCATTTT CASSAHTNQPQHF
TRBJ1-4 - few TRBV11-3 TGTGCCAGCAGCCCTGGTTCGTTACAGGTGGTTGAAAAACTGTTTTTT CASSPGSLQVVEKLFF
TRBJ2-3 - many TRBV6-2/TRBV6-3 TGTGCCAGCATTTCCCGGGAGTGGGGTGCAGATACGCAGTATTTT CASISREWGADTQYF
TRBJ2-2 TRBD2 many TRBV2 TGTGCCAGCCTCGGACTAGCGGGAGCCGGGGAGCTGTTTTTT CASLGLAGAGELFF
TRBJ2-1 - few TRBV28 TGTGCCAGCAGTTTTGGGACTCCAATGTCCTACAATGAGCAGTTCTTC CASSFGTPMSYNEQFF
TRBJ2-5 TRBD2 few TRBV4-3 TGCGCCAGCAGCCAAGTAGCGGGAGGTCGAGAGACCCAGTACTTC CASSQVAGGRETQYF
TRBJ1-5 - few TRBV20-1 TGCAGTGCTGACGCCGGGGCAGGATATAGCAATCAGCCCCAGCATTTT CSADAGAGYSNQPQHF
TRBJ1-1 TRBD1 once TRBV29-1 TGCAGCGTTAAGACCGGGACAGAAACTGAAGCTTTCTTT CSVKTGTETEAFF
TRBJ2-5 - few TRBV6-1 TGTGCCAGCACCTCTCTTAGTGGGACCCAGTACTTC CASTSLSGTQYF